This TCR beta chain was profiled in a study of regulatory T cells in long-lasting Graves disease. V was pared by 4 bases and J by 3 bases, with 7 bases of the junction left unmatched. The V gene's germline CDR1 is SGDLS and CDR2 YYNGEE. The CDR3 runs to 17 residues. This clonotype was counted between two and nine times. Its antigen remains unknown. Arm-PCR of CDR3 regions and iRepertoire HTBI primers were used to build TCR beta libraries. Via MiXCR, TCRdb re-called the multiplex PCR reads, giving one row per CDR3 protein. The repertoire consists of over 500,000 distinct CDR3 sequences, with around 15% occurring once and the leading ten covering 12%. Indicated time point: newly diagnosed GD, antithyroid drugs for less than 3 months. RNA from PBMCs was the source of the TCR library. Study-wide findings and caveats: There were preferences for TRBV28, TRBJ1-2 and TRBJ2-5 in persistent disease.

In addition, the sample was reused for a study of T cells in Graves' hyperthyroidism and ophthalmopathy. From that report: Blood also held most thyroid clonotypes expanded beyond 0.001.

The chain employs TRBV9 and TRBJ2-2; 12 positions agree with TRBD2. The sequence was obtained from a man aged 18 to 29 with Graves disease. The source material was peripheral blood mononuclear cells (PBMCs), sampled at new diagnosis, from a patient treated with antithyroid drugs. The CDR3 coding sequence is TGTGCCAGCAGCACCAAACTAGCGGGAGGATACACCGGGGAGCTGTTTTTT. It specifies CASSTKLAGGYTGELFF.